The sequence of this TCR beta chain was determined in a study of CXCR3-negative and CXCR3-positive naive CD8 T cells. TRB cDNA was prepared as libraries by UMI-labeled 5' RACE. TCRdb reprocessed the 5' RACE reads and reports one entry per CDR3 protein, with no DNA. The sample includes 130,000 to 150,000 distinct CDR3 sequences. Naive CD8+ T cells had a CD45RO-CCR7+CD27+CD95- phenotype. As for this clonotype: Its antigen is currently unknown.

Broader study findings: CXCR3-negative naive cells had less hydrophobic TRB CDR3s than did CXCR3-positive naive cells.

Germline-derived CDR1 and CDR2 are LGHNA and YSLEER. The CDR3 is 19 residues long. The V call is TRBV4-3, the J call TRBJ2-3; TCRdb outputs TRBD2, but without DNA this stays unchecked. The TCR was taken from a human donor in good health. Some clones in this sample may be carry-over from other donors' samples. The specimen was naive CXCR3+ CD8+ T cells from blood. As to subset: CD45RO-CCR7+CD27+CD95- naive CD8+ T cells expressing CXCR3 (TNR3+). CDR3 residues: CASSLGLAGEPPGTDTQYF.